One sample yielded the 21 T cell receptor beta chains listed below, sequenced in a study of technical replicates of blood from several donors. Profiled with immunoSEQ multiplex PCR; TCRdb holds only in-frame clones, not every one. The table includes approximately 85,000 clones, roughly 94% detected once. Sequencing was carried out using T cells isolated from PBMCs. Source of these receptors: a human donor in good health.

The gene calls are TRBV10-1 and TRBJ2-1, with TRBD1 matching over 10 bases. The germline V gene encodes CDR1 WNHNN and CDR2 SYGVQD (reference sequence). With 2 bases clipped from V and 8 bases from J, the junction kept 9 bases outside the gene matches. This CDR3 spans 16 amino acids. CDR3 residues: CASSETDRGLTDEQFF. CDR3 DNA: TGCGCCAGCAGTGAGACTGACAGGGGGCTTACGGATGAGCAGTTCTTC.

CDR3 protein: CASSITFGQGTYEQYF. In DNA form, the CDR3 reads TGTGCCAGCAGCATCACCTTCGGACAGGGGACCTACGAGCAGTACTTC. V is TRBV7-2 and J is TRBJ2-7; 9 positions agree with TRBD1. The CDR3 sequence is 16 residues long. V lost 5 bases to trimming and J lost 2 bases; unmatched junction nucleotides: 10. Germline V gene data show CDR1 as SGHTA and CDR2 as FQGNSA.

The chain carries TRBV2 and TRBJ2-5; D unresolved. Trimming shortened V by 3 bases and J by 6 bases, and 8 bases separated the two germline ends. CDR1 and CDR2 from the germline V gene are SNHLY and FYNNEI. This CDR3 region has 12 residues. CDR3 loop: CASSESRKTQYF. The CDR3 bases are TGTGCCAGCAGTGAGTCGCGTAAGACCCAGTACTTC.

This clone came up once. The chain joins TRBV7-9 to TRBJ1-2, with TRBD1 as a possible D gene (6 bases). V gave up 1 base and J gave up 5 bases, with 8 bases separating them. Germline CDR1 and CDR2: SEHNR and FQNEAQ (reference sequence). The CDR3 is 13 amino acids. The CDR3 region has the DNA TGTGCCAGCAGCTTAGACAGGGTATATGGCTACACCTTC. Its translation: CASSLDRVYGYTF.

The V call is TRBV27, the J call TRBJ2-7; 11 nucleotides line up with TRBD2. The V gene end was trimmed by 5 bases and the J gene end by 6 bases; junction bases not matched to a gene: 6. Looked up from germline, CDR1 is MNHEY and CDR2 is SMNVEV (reference sequence). This CDR3 has 14 residues. CDR3 in amino acids: CASSLSGTSGEQYF. CDR3 nucleotide sequence: TGTGCCAGCAGTCTCTCCGGGACTAGCGGCGAGCAGTACTTC.

The gene calls are TRBV4-1 and TRBJ1-2; D may be TRBD1 (6 bases). The CDR3 is 14 residues long. In germline, CDR1 is MGHRA, CDR2 YSYEKL. V lost 0 bases and J lost 5, with 10 bases in between. The CDR3 region has the DNA TGCGCCAGCAGCCAAGATCGGGGGGCGTATGGCTACACCTTC. As protein: CASSQDRGAYGYTF.

V is TRBV20-1 and J is TRBJ2-2; D is uncertain. Trimming removed 6 bases from V and 9 bases from J, with 11 bases in between. This CDR3 has 11 amino acids. Germline CDR1 and CDR2: DFQATT and SNEGSKA (reference sequence). CDR3 coding DNA: TGCAGTGCCCCCCAGGCCAGGGAGCTGTTTTTT. This encodes CSAPQARELFF.

The CDR3 sequence: CASSITGLAGVYEQYF. Written as DNA, the CDR3 is TGCGCCAGCAGCATAACGGGACTAGCGGGAGTCTACGAGCAGTACTTC. This chain uses TRBV5-1 with TRBJ2-7, with 14 bases that match TRBD2. V lost 4 bases, J lost 3 bases, and 6 bases stayed unmatched. The CDR3 covers 16 residues. Germline CDR1 SGHRS, CDR2 YFSETQ.

This chain uses TRBV6-1 with TRBJ2-1; D might be TRBD1 (5 bases). The V end lost 8 bases, the J end lost 6 bases, and 14 bases lay between the germline ends. The CDR3 extends over 13 amino acids. Germline CDR1 and CDR2: MNHNS and SASEGT. CDR3 region: CASEDNLGNEQFF. The CDR3, as DNA: TGTGCCAGCGAGGACAACTTGGGCAATGAGCAGTTCTTC.

This chain connects TRBV30 to TRBJ1-5; D call uncertain. Trimming left V 4 bases short and J 4 bases short, with 14 bases between. This CDR3 is built from 14 residues. The germline gives CDR1 GTSNPN, CDR2 SVGIG (reference sequence). The CDR3 nucleotides read TGTGCCTGGACCCCCTTGGGGAGAAATCAGCCCCAGCATTTT. It encodes CAWTPLGRNQPQHF. Using reference TRBV30 and TRBJ1-5 for the parts outside the CDR3, the full variable domain is SQTIHQWPATLVQPVGSPLSLECTVEGTSNPNLYWYRQAAGRGLQLLFYSVGIGQISSEVPQNLSASRPQDRQFILSSKKLLLSDSGFYLCAWTPLGRNQPQHFGDGTRLSIL.

This clone was picked up one time. This chain uses TRBV7-9 with TRBJ2-3; 10 nucleotides align to TRBD2. The CDR3 is 17 amino acids. V lost 2 bases to trimming and J lost 5 bases; unmatched junction nucleotides: 10. From germline, CDR1 is SEHNR and CDR2 FQNEAQ (reference sequence). CDR3 DNA: TGTGCCAGCAGCTTAAAAGGGCTAGCGGGAGAGGTAGATACGCAGTATTTT. Its protein product is CASSLKGLAGEVDTQYF. The full variable domain, with the rest looked up from reference TRBV7-9 and TRBJ2-3, is DTGVSQNPRHKITKRGQNVTFRCDPISEHNRLYWYRQTLGQGPEFLTYFQNEAQLEKSRLLSDRFSAERPKGSFSTLEIQRTEQGDSAMYLCASSLKGLAGEVDTQYFGPGTRLTVL.

The chain has TRBV25-1 and TRBJ1-3, with D unresolved. Trimming stripped 4 bases from V and 4 bases from J, with 14 bases between. The CDR3 totals 15 residues. Germline V gene sequence: CDR1 MGHDK, CDR2 SYGVNS. CDR3 amino acids: CASSVPRGLGNTIYF. CDR3 nucleotide sequence: TGTGCCAGCAGTGTCCCACGAGGGCTAGGAAACACCATATATTTT.

The chain combines TRBV5-1 with TRBJ2-1; a weak D match, TRBD2 (6 bases). Germline V gives CDR1 SGHRS, CDR2 YFSETQ. V shed 3 bases and J shed 8 bases, with 12 bases lying between them. The CDR3 is made up of 13 amino acids. The CDR3 is CASSSGGEHEQFF. DNA of the CDR3: TGCGCCAGCAGCTCAGGAGGGGAGCATGAGCAGTTCTTC.

This clone is a singleton in its sample. The gene calls are TRBV7-7 and TRBJ2-7, with a tentative D call TRBD1 (5 bases). V was cut by 2 bases and J by 4 bases, with 21 bases left in between. Germline V CDR1 and CDR2: SSHAT, FNYEAQ (reference sequence). The CDR3 length is 17 residues. Written as DNA, the CDR3 is TGTGCCAGCAGCTTACATCGCGGACCGGACATCGATTACGAGCAGTACTTC. Residues: CASSLHRGPDIDYEQYF.

V usage is TRBV5-6 and J usage is TRBJ1-4; D not certain. CDR1 is SGHDT, CDR2 YYEEEE, per germline. Trimming left V 4 bases short and J 5 bases short, with 3 bases between. The CDR3 is made up of 11 amino acids. The CDR3 spells CASSLNEKLFF. The CDR3 DNA follows: TGTGCCAGCAGCCTGAATGAAAAACTGTTTTTT.

This chain joins TRBV29-1 and TRBJ2-1; 12 bases fit TRBD2. Trimming cost V 6 bases and J 8 bases; bases outside gene matches: 11. The CDR3 covers 15 residues. Per germline, CDR1 SQVTM and CDR2 ANQGSEA. This chain's CDR3 is CSVPRLAGGPHEQFF. The CDR3 nucleotides read TGCAGCGTGCCCCGTCTAGCGGGGGGGCCTCATGAGCAGTTCTTC.

V is TRBV2 and J is TRBJ1-4; tentatively, D is TRBD1 (5 bases). The CDR3 extends over 13 amino acids. Trimming took 6 bases from V and 8 from J, leaving 13 bases between them. CDR1 is SNHLY, CDR2 FYNNEI, per germline. The CDR3 DNA reads TGTGCCAGCAGAGGGCCGACAGCCGAAAAACTGTTTTTT. Translation: CASRGPTAEKLFF.

The V call is TRBV28, the J call TRBJ1-4, with D hard to call. The germline V gene has CDR1 MDHEN and CDR2 SYDVKM. This CDR3 is 13 amino acids long. Trimming shortened V by 3 bases and J by 3 bases, and 5 bases separated the two germline ends. Written as DNA, the CDR3 is TGTGCCAGCAGTTTCCTAGCTAATGAAAAACTGTTTTTT. It specifies CASSFLANEKLFF.

This clone was recorded only once. This sequence joins TRBV5-4 and TRBJ2-5; 7 bases are a match to TRBD1. The CDR3 consists of 16 residues. V lost 0 bases to trimming and J lost 2 bases; unmatched junction nucleotides: 7. CDR1 SGHNT and CDR2 YYREEE come from the germline V gene (reference sequence). In DNA, the CDR3 is TGTGCCAGCAGCTTGGCGTCGGGGACAGCGCAAGAGACCCAGTACTTC. The encoded protein is CASSLASGTAQETQYF.

This clone came up once. The rearrangement joins TRBV6-5 to TRBJ1-2, with D perhaps matching TRBD1 (6 bases). Germline V gene sequence: CDR1 MNHEY, CDR2 SVGAGI. The length of the CDR3 is 13 residues. The germline V and J ends were trimmed by 2 bases and 8 bases, with 12 bases remaining between them. The DNA for the CDR3 is TGTGCCAGCAGTTACGCCTTCAGGGGAGGCTACACCTTC. As protein: CASSYAFRGGYTF.

V is TRBV28 and J is TRBJ1-2; no reliable D call. Germline CDR1 MDHEN, CDR2 SYDVKM. This CDR3 contains 13 residues. V was clipped by 3 bases and J by 4 bases, with 9 bases between them. The CDR3 sequence: CASSLDFSYGYTF. DNA of the CDR3: TGTGCCAGCAGTTTGGACTTCAGCTATGGCTACACCTTC.